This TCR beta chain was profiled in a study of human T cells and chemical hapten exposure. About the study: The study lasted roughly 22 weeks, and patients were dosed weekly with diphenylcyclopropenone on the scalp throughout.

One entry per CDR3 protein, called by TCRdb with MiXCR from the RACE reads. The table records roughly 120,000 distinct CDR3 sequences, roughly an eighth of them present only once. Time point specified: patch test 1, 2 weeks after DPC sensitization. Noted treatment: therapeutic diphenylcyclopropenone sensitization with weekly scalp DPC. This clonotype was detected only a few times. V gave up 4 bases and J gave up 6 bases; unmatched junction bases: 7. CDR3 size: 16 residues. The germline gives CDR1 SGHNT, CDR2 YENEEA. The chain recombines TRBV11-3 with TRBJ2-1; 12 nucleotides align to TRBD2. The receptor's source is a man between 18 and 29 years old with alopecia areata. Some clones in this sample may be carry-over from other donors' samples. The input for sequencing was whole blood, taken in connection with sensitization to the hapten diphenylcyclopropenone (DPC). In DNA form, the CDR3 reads TGTGCCAGCAGCTCGGTAACTAGCGGGGGGAGCAATGAGCAGTTCTTC. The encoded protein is CASSSVTSGGSNEQFF.